The 30 T cell receptor beta chains given below trace back to one sample, sequenced in a study of T-cell memory formation after mild COVID-19 (dated by TCRdb to the early 2020s). Receptors were amplified or captured by 5' RACE. Instrument used: Illumina NovaSeq 6000. In TCRdb, the public reads were trimmed at Q25 with fastp and aligned with MiXCR, with productive beta chains retained. Rows are combined by CDR3 protein, so each entry shows the most common genes and DNA. For this sample there are 300,000 to 350,000 distinct CDR3 sequences; approximately 19% appear just once. The ten largest clones add up to around 20% of the sample. Specimen: PBMCs or a T cell subset sorted from them (not recorded which). These receptors were taken from a man younger than 35 who had mild COVID-19 (a few samples of this study predate the infection). The sample titles of this study are shuffled in the database, so cell type and time point are left out; the donor was told from shared clones.

This clonotype has more than one count but fewer than ten. V is TRBV7-8 and J is TRBJ2-5, with unresolved D. The ends were cut back, 4 bases at V and 4 bases at J, with 10 bases in the middle. The CDR3 has 13 amino acids. Germline loops: CDR1 SGHVS, CDR2 FQNEAQ. CDR3 in amino acids: CASSWGVSETQYF. The CDR3 region has the DNA TGTGCCAGCAGCTGGGGTGTTTCAGAGACCCAGTACTTC.

This chain uses TRBV5-1 with TRBJ2-5; either TRBD1 or TRBD2 may supply D (5 bases each). Germline loops: CDR1 SGHRS, CDR2 YFSETQ. This CDR3 is 15 amino acids long. The V end was cut by 6 bases, the J end by 0 bases, with 15 bases between. CDR3 sequence (DNA): TGCGCCAGCAAGATTGACCGGGGCAACCAAGAGACCCAGTACTTC. It specifies CASKIDRGNQETQYF.

The gene calls are TRBV9 and TRBJ2-5; 10 nucleotides match TRBD1. The CDR3 is 15 residues long. The germline V gene encodes CDR1 SGDLS and CDR2 YYNGEE. V shed 5 bases and J 2 bases; nucleotides not matched to a gene: 6. The CDR3 DNA is TGTGCCAGCAGTCCGGGACAGGGGTTACAAGAGACCCAGTACTTC. This translates into CASSPGQGLQETQYF.

This clonotype occurred a few times. The rearrangement joins TRBV5-1 to TRBJ2-5, with a weak D call TRBD2 (5 bases). This CDR3 region has 15 residues. CDR1 and CDR2 from the germline V gene are SGHRS and YFSETQ. V lost 4 bases and J lost 1, with 14 bases in between. CDR3 protein: CASSRLPGSQETQYF. CDR3 bases: TGCGCCAGCAGCCGGTTACCGGGATCCCAAGAGACCCAGTACTTC.

This clonotype was counted between two and nine times. The chain has TRBV6-5 and TRBJ2-7; TRBD1 matches 9 bases. The germline V gene has CDR1 MNHEY and CDR2 SVGAGI. There are 11 residues in the CDR3. V lost 8 bases, J lost 7 bases, and 3 bases stayed unmatched. The CDR3 protein is CASGTGPEQYF. In DNA form, the CDR3 reads TGTGCCAGCGGGACAGGGCCAGAGCAGTACTTC.

CDR3 residues: CASSLVGRVKPEAFF. The CDR3 bases are TGTGCCAGCAGCTTAGTTGGCAGGGTTAAACCTGAAGCTTTCTTT. This sequence joins TRBV7-8 and TRBJ1-1; a possible D gene is TRBD1 (5 bases). The V end lost 1 base, the J end lost 6 bases, and 15 bases lay between the germline ends. The CDR3 loop spans 15 amino acids. Germline CDR1 SGHVS, CDR2 FQNEAQ.

This sequence joins TRBV6-5 and TRBJ1-5; possibly TRBD1 for D (6 bases). This CDR3 is built from 14 residues. CDR1 is MNHEY and CDR2 is SVGAGI in the germline V gene. Trimming stripped 7 bases from V and 2 bases from J, with 12 bases between. The CDR3 reads CASNDRQGNQPQHF. In nucleotides, the CDR3 is TGTGCCAGCAACGATAGACAGGGCAATCAGCCCCAGCATTTT.

This clonotype was seen a handful of times. This chain joins TRBV20-1 and TRBJ2-1; D remains ambiguous. Germline CDR1 is DFQATT and CDR2 is SNEGSKA (reference sequence). Trimming pared 2 bases from V and 10 bases from J, leaving 9 bases between. The CDR3 consists of 11 residues. CDR3 sequence (DNA): TGCAGTGCTAGATTAGACTGGGAGCAGTTCTTC. Protein product: CSARLDWEQFF.

This chain joins TRBV24-1 and TRBJ1-1; D ambiguous. Trimming cost V 3 bases and J 0 bases, with 4 bases left between them. This CDR3 has 13 amino acids. CDR1 is KGHDR and CDR2 is SFDVKD in the germline V gene. For the CDR3, the DNA is TGTGCCACCAGTGATACAGTGAACACTGAAGCTTTCTTT. Its protein product is CATSDTVNTEAFF.

This clonotype was observed a few times. The chain is built from TRBV20-1 and TRBJ2-7, with TRBD1 matching over 9 bases. CDR1 DFQATT and CDR2 SNEGSKA come from the germline V gene (reference sequence). After removal of 6 bases from V and 3 bases from J, the junction contained 6 bases not matched to a gene. This CDR3 contains 13 residues. The CDR3 sequence: CSARTGGDYEQYV. The DNA of the CDR3 is TGCAGTGCAAGAACAGGGGGCGACTACGAGCAGTACGTC.

This clonotype was counted only a few times. The chain recombines TRBV6-2 or TRBV6-3 with TRBJ1-2, with 8 bases fitting TRBD1. The V gene's germline CDR1 is MNHEY and CDR2 SVGEGT. This CDR3 is built from 16 residues. The trim removed 1 base at V and 10 bases at J, leaving 14 bases unmatched. The CDR3 nucleotides read TGTGCCAGCAGTTACTGGCCTGGAGGACAGGGCCGCCACTACACCTTC. Translation: CASSYWPGGQGRHYTF.

CDR3 residues: CATRQQGGYLETQYF. In DNA, the CDR3 is TGTGCCACCAGACAACAGGGAGGTTATTTGGAGACCCAGTACTTC. The V and J genes are TRBV24-1 and TRBJ2-5, with D perhaps matching TRBD1 or TRBD2 (6 bases each). Germline CDR1 is KGHDR and CDR2 is SFDVKD. V was trimmed by 7 bases and J by 5 bases, leaving 19 bases between them. This CDR3 has 15 residues.

This clonotype was seen a handful of times. The gene calls are TRBV12-3 or TRBV12-4 and TRBJ2-3; 14 bases fit TRBD2. Trimming cost V 5 bases and J 4 bases; bases outside gene matches: 11. There are 18 residues in the CDR3. The CDR3 DNA reads as TGTGCCAGCAGTATAGAGGAGGGACTAGCGGGGGTTCCAGATACGCAGTATTTT. Amino acid sequence: CASSIEEGLAGVPDTQYF.

The chain carries TRBV4-3 and TRBJ2-1; 8 bases are a match to TRBD1. Germline V lookup: CDR1 LGHNA, CDR2 YSLEER. V dropped 4 bases and J dropped 4; count of bases not matched to a gene: 6. This CDR3 spans 15 amino acids. CDR3 sequence: CASSPRDRYYNEQFF. Here the CDR3 DNA reads TGCGCCAGCAGCCCCCGGGACAGGTATTACAATGAGCAGTTCTTC.

In its sample, this clonotype was seen a few times. The gene calls are TRBV19 and TRBJ1-5; D perhaps matches TRBD1 (6 bases). Trimming pared 4 bases from V and 1 base from J, leaving 17 bases between. This CDR3 is 17 amino acids long. Germline V gene sequence: CDR1 LNHDA, CDR2 SQIVND (reference sequence). In nucleotides, the CDR3 is TGTGCCAGTAGTAACCCCGCGACAGGAGGGAGCAATCAGCCCCAGCATTTT. Protein: CASSNPATGGSNQPQHF. Using reference TRBV19 and TRBJ1-5 for the parts outside the CDR3, the full variable domain is DGGITQSPKYLFRKEGQNVTLSCEQNLNHDAMYWYRQDPGQGLRLIYYSQIVNDFQKGDIAEGYSVSREKKESFPLTVTSAQKNPTAFYLCASSNPATGGSNQPQHFGDGTRLSIL.

The CDR3 loop reads CSARPGGRETEAFF. The CDR3 DNA is TGCAGTGCTAGACCAGGGGGGAGGGAGACTGAAGCTTTCTTT. The chain uses TRBV20-1 and TRBJ1-1; TRBD1 agrees at 7 bases. V was clipped by 2 bases and J by 5 bases; unmatched bases: 8. Per germline, CDR1 DFQATT and CDR2 SNEGSKA (reference sequence). The CDR3 spans 14 residues.

J is TRBJ2-2 and V is TRBV5-1, with D perhaps TRBD1 (6 bases). This CDR3 region has 15 residues. Germline CDR1 and CDR2: SGHRS and YFSETQ. Trimming pared 0 bases from V and 3 bases from J, leaving 9 bases between. As DNA, the CDR3 is TGCGCCAGCAGCTTGGACAGGGAAGACACCGGGGAGCTGTTTTTT. Protein product: CASSLDREDTGELFF.

The chain has TRBV27 and TRBJ2-1, with 12 bases lining up with TRBD2. This CDR3 region has 15 residues. Per germline, CDR1 MNHEY and CDR2 SMNVEV (reference sequence). V was clipped by 4 bases and J by 7 bases; unmatched bases: 5. The chain's CDR3 is CASSWLAGGMNEQFF. The DNA of the CDR3 is TGTGCCAGCAGTTGGCTAGCGGGGGGGATGAATGAGCAGTTCTTC.

This clonotype was seen repeatedly, ten times or more. This chain uses TRBV5-5 with TRBJ1-5; D might be TRBD1 (5 bases). V was pared by 4 bases and J by 2 bases, with 10 bases between. There are 14 residues in the CDR3. Germline V lookup: CDR1 SGHKS, CDR2 YYEKEE (reference sequence). CDR3 residues: CASSPGGGNQPQHF. CDR3 bases: TGTGCCAGCAGCCCTGGGGGAGGCAATCAGCCCCAGCATTTT.

This clonotype was counted between two and nine times. V and J are TRBV18 and TRBJ2-1; D is perhaps TRBD1 or TRBD2 (5 bases each). CDR3 size: 15 residues. The V and J ends lost 0 bases and 5 bases respectively, with 11 bases between them. Germline values: CDR1 KGHSH, CDR2 LQKENI. Written as DNA, the CDR3 is TGTGCCAGCTCACCACCGAGGTGGGGGAACAATGAGCAGTTCTTC. Translation gives CASSPPRWGNNEQFF.

The CDR3 here is CASSPRGLGTGELFF. In DNA, the CDR3 is TGTGCCAGCAGCCCCCGAGGTCTCGGGACCGGGGAGCTGTTTTTT. This chain joins TRBV4-2 and TRBJ2-2; D not certain. Germline CDR1 LGHNA, CDR2 YNFKEQ. The ends were cut back, 4 bases at V and 5 bases at J, with 14 bases in the middle. The CDR3 has 15 residues.

V usage is TRBV5-1 and J usage is TRBJ2-4; 10 bases line up with TRBD1. Germline lookup yields CDR1 SGHRS and CDR2 YFSETQ. Trimming at V came to 4 bases and at J to 0 bases, leaving 10 bases not matched to a gene. This CDR3 has 18 residues. CDR3 coding DNA: TGCGCCAGCAGCCCCGGGACAGGGGCATTCCTAGCCAAAAACATTCAGTACTTC. Translation: CASSPGTGAFLAKNIQYF. The whole variable domain, remainder taken from reference TRBV5-1 and TRBJ2-4, is KAGVTQTPRYLIKTRGQQVTLSCSPISGHRSVSWYQQTPGQGLQFLFEYFSETQRNKGNFPGRFSGRQFSNSRSEMNVSTLELGDSALYLCASSPGTGAFLAKNIQYFGAGTRLSVL.

This clonotype was detected many times. The junction departs from germline at one end; a sequencing error may be responsible. The chain joins TRBV7-7 to TRBJ2-1; D is perhaps TRBD2 (5 bases). The CDR3 is 15 residues long. Germline V gene data show CDR1 as SSHAT and CDR2 as FNYEAQ (reference sequence). In DNA form, the CDR3 reads TGTGCTAGCAGCTTAGGACTCTTCCCCACCGAGGAGCAGTTCTTC. Its translation is CASSLGLFPTEEQFF.

This clonotype has a handful of counts. The rearrangement joins TRBV5-1 to TRBJ2-1, with 10 bases fitting TRBD1. After removal of 4 bases from V and 9 bases from J, the junction contained 16 bases not matched to a gene. The CDR3 length is 17 residues. CDR1 and CDR2 (germline): SGHRS, YFSETQ. The CDR3 region has the DNA TGCGCCAGCAGCCCGACCCCAGACAGGGGGCGGTTGGGTGAGCAGTTCTTC. Protein sequence: CASSPTPDRGRLGEQFF.

At least ten counts were recorded for this clonotype. The chain has TRBV7-2 and TRBJ1-1; D remains unclear. Germline V gives CDR1 SGHTA, CDR2 FQGNSA. With 3 bases removed from V and 3 bases from J, the gap between germline ends came to 8 bases. The CDR3 contains 13 residues. The CDR3 sequence: CASSFQSDTEAFF. The CDR3 nucleotides read TGTGCCAGCAGCTTTCAGTCGGACACTGAAGCTTTCTTT.

J is TRBJ1-1 and V is TRBV7-2, with unresolved D. Per germline, CDR1 SGHTA and CDR2 FQGNSA. Trimming cost V 4 bases and J 0 bases, with 12 bases left between them. The CDR3 runs to 15 residues. CDR3 nucleotides: TGTGCCAGCAGCTCGACCGGGGTTCTGAACACTGAAGCTTTCTTT. Translation gives CASSSTGVLNTEAFF.

This chain uses TRBV20-1 with TRBJ2-1; TRBD1 agrees at 9 bases. The ends lost 3 bases at V and 8 bases at J; junction bases unmatched: 8. The CDR3 runs to 14 residues. CDR1 and CDR2 (germline): DFQATT, SNEGSKA (reference sequence). The CDR3 protein is CSARSGTGGDEQFF. CDR3 DNA: TGCAGTGCTAGGAGTGGTACAGGGGGCGATGAGCAGTTCTTC.

V and J are TRBV5-1 and TRBJ1-1, with D unresolved. V lost 1 base, J lost 4 bases, and 11 bases lay in between. CDR1 is SGHRS and CDR2 is YFSETQ in the germline V gene. There are 14 residues in the CDR3. CDR3: CASSLLPEGTEAFF. The CDR3 DNA sequence: TGCGCCAGCAGCTTGCTGCCGGAGGGCACTGAAGCTTTCTTT.

This clonotype was observed a handful of times. The chain couples TRBV5-6 to TRBJ2-2; no clear D gene. Germline lookup yields CDR1 SGHDT and CDR2 YYEEEE. The CDR3 consists of 15 residues. Trimming removed 1 base at V and 3 bases at J, with 10 bases between. CDR3 bases: TGTGCCAGCAGCTTGCTTGGGCCTGACACCGGGGAGCTGTTTTTT. This gives the protein CASSLLGPDTGELFF.

This clonotype was observed a single time. V is TRBV7-9 and J is TRBJ2-3, with D unclear. The CDR3 contains 14 residues. The V and J ends lost 5 bases and 2 bases respectively, with 11 bases between them. Germline CDR1 and CDR2: SEHNR and FQNEAQ (reference sequence). CDR3 DNA sequence: TGTGCCAGCAGCCCTTGGACCCTCACAGATACGCAGTATTTT. The encoded protein is CASSPWTLTDTQYF.